This T cell receptor (beta chain) stems from a study of OX40 agonist ivuxolimab in advanced cancers. The CDR3 totals 12 residues. Per germline, CDR1 ENHRY and CDR2 SYGVKD. Trimming shortened V by 4 bases and J by 0 bases, and 2 bases separated the two germline ends. Measured with immunoSEQ multiplex PCR; TCRdb has only the in-frame clones, and not every one. Among nearly 70,000 clones, approximately 80% were seen once, and the ten largest hold approximately 1.4%. The clonotype comes from an adult with an advanced solid tumor such as melanoma, head and neck, liver or kidney cancer. Sequences were derived from CD4+ or CD8+ T cells sorted from blood, sampled in a trial of the OX40 agonist ivuxolimab. The chain carries TRBV10-3 and TRBJ2-3; D gene uncertain. The CDR3 DNA reads TGTGCCATCAGTGTTAGCACAGATACGCAGTATTTT. Translation: CAISVSTDTQYF.